These 24 T cell receptor beta chains share one sample of origin, sequenced in a study of blood T cell repertoires in COVID-19. The data were produced by immunoSEQ multiplex PCR, yet TCRdb's version contains in-frame clones alone and is incomplete. The sample gives 200,000 to 300,000 clones, 84% of which show up once; 1.5% to 1.9% is in the top ten. The sequenced material came from peripheral blood. The source is a woman aged 40 to 55 who had recovered from COVID-19.

The V and J genes are TRBV30 and TRBJ2-4; 11 positions match TRBD2. The CDR3 consists of 19 residues. Germline V lookup: CDR1 GTSNPN, CDR2 SVGIG (reference sequence). Losses at the gene ends were 3 bases for V and 2 bases for J; bases not matched to a gene: 15. The CDR3 here is CAWRHKVTSGGPTKNIQYF. CDR3 nucleotide sequence: TGTGCCTGGAGGCACAAGGTCACTAGCGGGGGCCCCACCAAAAACATTCAGTACTTC. Combining the CDR3 with reference TRBV30 and TRBJ2-4 gives the whole variable domain SQTIHQWPATLVQPVGSPLSLECTVEGTSNPNLYWYRQAAGRGLQLLFYSVGIGQISSEVPQNLSASRPQDRQFILSSKKLLLSDSGFYLCAWRHKVTSGGPTKNIQYFGAGTRLSVL.

This clone was detected once. V usage is TRBV24-1 and J usage is TRBJ2-2; D remains unclear. Germline CDR1 reads KGHDR; CDR2 reads SFDVKD. The V gene lost 5 bases and the J gene lost 1 base, with 4 bases spanning the gap. CDR3 size: 13 residues. CDR3 amino acids: CATSGQNTGELFF. In DNA, the CDR3 is TGTGCCACCAGTGGTCAGAACACCGGGGAGCTGTTTTTT.

The rearrangement uses TRBV5-6 and TRBJ2-3, with 7 bases identical to TRBD1. Unmatched junction bases numbered 3, after V lost 2 bases and J lost 0 bases. The CDR3 has 15 amino acids. Germline lookup yields CDR1 SGHDT and CDR2 YYEEEE. The CDR3 protein is CASSFLQGSTDTQYF. CDR3 in DNA: TGTGCCAGCAGCTTCCTACAGGGGAGCACAGATACGCAGTATTTT. The whole variable domain, remainder taken from reference TRBV5-6 and TRBJ2-3, is DAGVTQSPTHLIKTRGQQVTLRCSPKSGHDTVSWYQQALGQGPQFIFQYYEEEERQRGNFPDRFSGHQFPNYSSELNVNALLLGDSALYLCASSFLQGSTDTQYFGPGTRLTVL.

The rearrangement uses TRBV5-1 and TRBJ1-1, with D perhaps TRBD1 (5 bases). CDR3 length equals 13 residues. Trimming took off 3 bases at V and 4 bases at J, with 10 bases between the two ends. Per the germline V gene, CDR1 is SGHRS and CDR2 is YFSETQ. The CDR3 loop reads CASSSQGPTEAFF. As DNA, the CDR3 is TGCGCCAGCAGCTCCCAGGGTCCCACTGAAGCTTTCTTT.

This rearrangement joins TRBV30 to TRBJ2-5; 8 bases match TRBD1. The CDR3 totals 14 residues. J gave up 5 bases and V 1 base, and 6 bases lay outside the gene matches. The V gene's germline CDR1 is GTSNPN and CDR2 SVGIG (reference sequence). Written as DNA, the CDR3 is TGTGCCTGGAGTGCAGGGGGCTTACAGGAGACCCAGTACTTC. This sequence encodes CAWSAGGLQETQYF.

The chain uses TRBV6-1 and TRBJ2-3, with a possible D match to TRBD2 (5 bases). This CDR3 contains 16 residues. V was pared by 4 bases and J by 0 bases, with 14 bases between. The germline gives CDR1 MNHNS, CDR2 SASEGT. The CDR3 loop reads CASSVASHSSTDTQYF. Here the CDR3 DNA reads TGTGCCAGCAGTGTAGCTAGCCATTCTAGCACAGATACGCAGTATTTT.

The chain recombines TRBV5-4 with TRBJ1-4, with TRBD1 matching 9 bases. The CDR3 totals 17 residues. Unmatched junction bases numbered 9, after V lost 4 bases and J lost 2 bases. CDR1 and CDR2 from the germline V gene are SGHNT and YYREEE (reference sequence). The CDR3 sequence: CASSPGTGRGTNEKLFF. For the CDR3, the DNA is TGTGCCAGCAGCCCCGGGACAGGGAGAGGGACTAATGAAAAACTGTTTTTT.

The chain uses TRBV7-2 and TRBJ2-5, with TRBD1 identical over 8 bases. V shed 5 bases and J 5 bases; nucleotides not matched to a gene: 4. Germline V gene sequence: CDR1 SGHTA, CDR2 FQGNSA. CDR3 length equals 13 residues. CDR3 region: CASSANRGETQYF. The CDR3 DNA follows: TGTGCCAGCAGCGCAAACAGGGGGGAGACCCAGTACTTC.

CDR3 DNA: TGTGCCAGCAGCGCCGGGACAGTAGCCCATGGCTACACCTTC. Translation: CASSAGTVAHGYTF. The chain uses TRBV9 and TRBJ1-2, with 7 bases fitting TRBD1. This CDR3 has 14 residues. CDR1 is SGDLS, CDR2 YYNGEE, per germline. Germline trimming cut 3 bases from V and 6 bases from J; bases unmatched to any gene: 8.

The J gene is TRBJ1-5, the V gene TRBV3-1 (or the pseudogene TRBV3-2); D call uncertain. From germline, CDR1 is LGHDT and CDR2 YNNKEL (reference sequence). This CDR3 contains 14 residues. V lost 2 bases and J lost 2, with 7 bases in between. DNA for the CDR3: TGTGCCAGCAGCCAATCCCCTGGCAATCAGCCCCAGCATTTT. Translated, it gives CASSQSPGNQPQHF.

The chain uses TRBV5-1 and TRBJ2-7; D possibly corresponds to TRBD1 (7 bases). The CDR3 sequence is 16 residues long. Germline CDR1 SGHRS, CDR2 YFSETQ. V was cut by 4 bases and J by 3 bases, with 20 bases left in between. The CDR3, as DNA: TGCGCCAGCAGCGCGGGATCGGGACAGAGAAACTACGAGCAGTACTTC. Protein sequence: CASSAGSGQRNYEQYF.

This clone was detected only once. The rearrangement uses TRBV24-1 and TRBJ2-5; 14 bases align to TRBD2. J gave up 2 bases and V 4 bases, and 14 bases lay outside the gene matches. Germline V gene sequence: CDR1 KGHDR, CDR2 SFDVKD. This CDR3 is 20 amino acids long. The CDR3 reads CATSDPGTSGGPTYQETQYF. CDR3 sequence (DNA): TGTGCCACCAGTGACCCCGGGACTAGCGGGGGCCCCACCTATCAAGAGACCCAGTACTTC.

The chain links TRBV6-5 to TRBJ2-7; D remains unclear. There are 13 residues in the CDR3. Germline V gene lookup returns CDR1 MNHEY and CDR2 SVGAGI. V was pared by 7 bases and J by 2 bases, with 12 bases between. The CDR3 region has the DNA TGTGCCAGCATCTCGGGTGGTACCTACGAGCAGTACTTC. Its protein product is CASISGGTYEQYF.

This chain joins TRBV19 and TRBJ1-2, with TRBD1 matching 9 bases. Germline V CDR1 and CDR2: LNHDA, SQIVND (reference sequence). Trimming cost V 4 bases and J 3 bases; bases outside gene matches: 15. The CDR3 is made up of 18 amino acids. CDR3 bases: TGTGCCAGTAGTAATCGCAAGACCCGGGACAGGGTCGACTATGGCTACACCTTC. It yields the protein CASSNRKTRDRVDYGYTF.

The J gene is TRBJ1-2, the V gene TRBV5-6, with TRBD1 matching over 8 bases. The CDR3 totals 16 residues. V was clipped by 4 bases and J by 6 bases; unmatched bases: 14. CDR1 is SGHDT and CDR2 is YYEEEE in the germline V gene. The CDR3 protein is CASSNLGQGLFNGYTF. DNA for the CDR3: TGTGCCAGCAGCAACCTTGGACAGGGTTTGTTCAATGGCTACACCTTC.

The chain recombines TRBV4-1 with TRBJ2-2; D might be TRBD1 (6 bases). In germline, CDR1 is MGHRA, CDR2 YSYEKL. CDR3 size: 18 residues. V lost 2 bases and J lost 3, with 19 bases in between. CDR3 region: CASSQPPGRGPYTGELFF. CDR3 nucleotides: TGCGCCAGCAGCCAACCCCCAGGCAGGGGTCCGTACACCGGGGAGCTGTTTTTT.

The table lists this clone with a count of one. The gene calls are TRBV2 and TRBJ2-6; TRBD2 is a possible D gene (5 bases). Looked up from germline, CDR1 is SNHLY and CDR2 is FYNNEI. With 7 bases removed from V and 2 bases from J, the gap between germline ends came to 9 bases. The CDR3 has 14 residues. CDR3 DNA: TGTGCCAGCATCCGGGGTGCTGGGGCCAACGTCCTGACTTTC. Amino acid sequence: CASIRGAGANVLTF.

This clone was observed a few times. The chain joins TRBV4-1 to TRBJ2-7; TRBD1 aligns across 8 bases. The V and J ends lost 1 base and 1 base, in that order; junction bases with no gene match: 3. The CDR3 runs to 15 residues. CDR1 and CDR2 (germline): MGHRA, YSYEKL. The CDR3 coding sequence is TGCGCCAGCAGCCAAGGACAGGGGCCGTCCTACGAGCAGTACTTC. Its protein product is CASSQGQGPSYEQYF.

The rearrangement links TRBV7-9 to TRBJ2-5, with D uncertain. Trimming cost V 4 bases and J 5 bases, with 8 bases left between them. Germline V CDR1 and CDR2: SEHNR, FQNEAQ (reference sequence). The CDR3 has 12 amino acids. The CDR3 region has the DNA TGTGCCAGCAGCTCTCAGGCGGAGACCCAGTACTTC. This gives the protein CASSSQAETQYF.

The chain is built from TRBV25-1 and TRBJ1-3, with 9 bases fitting TRBD1. The junction had 8 bases not matched to a gene; V was cut back by 5 bases and J by 9 bases. Germline values: CDR1 MGHDK, CDR2 SYGVNS. The CDR3 extends over 14 amino acids. CDR3 region: CASSTRGQGGTIYF. The CDR3 DNA follows: TGTGCCAGCAGTACGCGGGGACAGGGAGGCACCATATATTTT.

This chain connects TRBV10-3 to TRBJ2-6, with no clear D. This CDR3 has 16 amino acids. Deletions cut 3 bases from V and 0 bases from J, with 9 bases between. CDR1 and CDR2 (germline): ENHRY, SYGVKD. The CDR3 here is CAISERSNSGANVLTF. CDR3 DNA sequence: TGTGCCATCAGTGAACGGAGTAACTCTGGGGCCAACGTCCTGACTTTC.

This rearrangement joins TRBV6-5 to TRBJ1-6; D gene uncertain. The CDR3 has 14 residues. The V end lost 6 bases, the J end lost 7 bases, and 13 bases lay between the germline ends. CDR1 and CDR2 from the germline V gene are MNHEY and SVGAGI. CDR3 region: CASSLSVRNSPLHF. In DNA, the CDR3 is TGTGCCAGCAGCCTTAGCGTCCGGAATTCACCCCTCCACTTT.

V and J are TRBV27 and TRBJ1-4; D may be TRBD1 (5 bases). V shed 2 bases and J shed 8 bases, with 9 bases lying between them. The CDR3 is 13 residues long. In germline, CDR1 is MNHEY, CDR2 SMNVEV (reference sequence). The CDR3 nucleotides read TGTGCCAGCAGTTTAACAGGACGGGAAAAACTGTTTTTT. Translating gives CASSLTGREKLFF.

The chain recombines TRBV5-1 with TRBJ2-1; possibly TRBD2 for D (6 bases). CDR1 and CDR2 (germline): SGHRS, YFSETQ. The CDR3 loop spans 16 amino acids. Trimming shortened V by 0 bases and J by 0 bases, and 10 bases separated the two germline ends. The CDR3: CASSLDGGSSYNEQFF. DNA of the CDR3: TGCGCCAGCAGCTTGGATGGGGGGAGCTCCTACAATGAGCAGTTCTTC. Supplemented by reference TRBV5-1 and TRBJ2-1, the full variable domain reads KAGVTQTPRYLIKTRGQQVTLSCSPISGHRSVSWYQQTPGQGLQFLFEYFSETQRNKGNFPGRFSGRQFSNSRSEMNVSTLELGDSALYLCASSLDGGSSYNEQFFGPGTRLTVL.